Listed below are T cell receptor beta chains from one sample, sequenced in a study of regulatory T cells. Libraries were prepared by immunoSEQ multiplex PCR; TCRdb keeps only in-frame clonotypes and omits some of them. The repertoire has about 23,000 clones, 70% to 90% of them found once; the top ten carry approximately 1.2%. The sequencing sample was made of conventional CD4+ T cells sorted from blood. These receptors originate from a child under 18 with CD3G deficiency. Both conserved end residues are part of each CDR3. The D gene is left open where the match is weak. Some rows mark clone size as missing; the rest say once, few, many or name a class of expanded clone.

V,size,D,length,J,CDR3,DNA
TRBV6-1,.,.,14,TRBJ1-6,CASSEQGGISPLHF,TGTGCCAGCAGTGAACAGGGAGGAATTTCACCCCTCCACTTT
TRBV28,.,.,13,TRBJ1-5,CASSGLGARPQHF,TGTGCCAGCAGTGGACTAGGAGCTCGGCCCCAGCATTTT
TRBV10-3,.,.,14,TRBJ2-3,CAISEFRGTDTQYF,TGTGCCATCAGCGAGTTTCGGGGAACAGATACGCAGTATTTT
TRBV6-1,.,.,14,TRBJ2-7,CASSPRTVPNEQYF,TGTGCCAGCAGTCCTAGGACAGTACCTAACGAGCAGTACTTC
TRBV6-1,.,.,13,TRBJ2-7,CASSVAEVYEQYF,TGTGCCAGCAGTGTAGCGGAAGTATACGAGCAGTACTTC
TRBV7-8,.,TRBD2,14,TRBJ2-7,CASSLDAAGGEQYF,TGTGCCAGCAGCTTAGACGCAGCGGGGGGCGAGCAGTACTTC
TRBV28,.,TRBD1,15,TRBJ1-4,CASSSDRADNEKLFF,TGTGCCAGCAGTTCCGACAGGGCCGATAATGAAAAACTGTTTTTT
TRBV5-1,.,TRBD1,13,TRBJ2-1,CASSSRDRGEQFF,TGCGCCAGCAGCTCCCGGGACAGGGGGGAGCAGTTCTTC
TRBV6-1,few,.,14,TRBJ1-5,CASSELGWGQPQHF,TGTGCCAGCAGTGAATTGGGATGGGGTCAGCCCCAGCATTTT
TRBV28,.,TRBD1,13,TRBJ2-7,CASSKGQSYEQYF,TGTGCCAGCAGTAAGGGACAGAGTTACGAGCAGTACTTC
TRBV6-6,.,.,16,TRBJ2-6,CASSYGQPSGANVLTF,TGTGCCAGCAGTTACGGGCAACCCTCTGGGGCCAACGTCCTGACTTTC
TRBV11-2,once,.,14,TRBJ2-3,CASSFTFSTDTQYF,TGTGCCAGCAGCTTTACATTTAGCACAGATACGCAGTATTTT
TRBV5-3,.,TRBD2,15,TRBJ2-7,CARSIQREGEDEQYF,TGTGCCAGAAGCATTCAGCGGGAGGGTGAAGACGAGCAGTACTTC
TRBV6-1,.,.,13,TRBJ1-1,CASGRGQDTEAFF,TGTGCCAGCGGGCGGGGTCAGGACACTGAAGCTTTCTTT
TRBV7-2,.,TRBD1,14,TRBJ2-7,CASSLQGAGYEQYF,TGTGCCAGCAGTTTACAGGGGGCGGGTTACGAGCAGTACTTC
TRBV19,.,TRBD1,15,TRBJ1-5,CASSPRDRGPQPQHF,TGTGCCAGTAGCCCCCGGGACAGGGGGCCCCAGCCCCAGCATTTT
TRBV5-1,.,TRBD2,16,TRBJ2-1,CASSLASGSPHNEQFF,TGCGCCAGCAGCTTGGCTAGCGGGAGTCCCCACAATGAGCAGTTCTTC
TRBV7-9,.,.,14,TRBJ1-1,CASSLTGANTEAFF,TGTGCCAGCAGCTTAACGGGGGCGAACACTGAAGCTTTCTTT
TRBV28,.,.,16,TRBJ2-4,CASSSHPHLAKNIQYF,TGTGCCAGCAGTTCCCACCCACACTTAGCCAAAAACATTCAGTACTTC
TRBV5-1,.,.,15,TRBJ2-2,CASSFGVIYTGELFF,TGCGCCAGCAGCTTCGGGGTCATTTACACCGGGGAGCTGTTTTTT
TRBV5-1,.,.,15,TRBJ2-3,CASSAGQLSTDTQYF,TGCGCCAGCAGCGCCGGACAGCTTAGCACAGATACGCAGTATTTT
TRBV15,few,.,16,TRBJ2-7,CATSTPERDLSYEQYF,TGTGCCACCAGCACCCCCGAGAGGGACCTCTCCTACGAGCAGTACTTC
TRBV7-9,.,.,13,TRBJ2-5,CASSFRERETQYF,TGTGCCAGCAGCTTCAGGGAACGGGAGACCCAGTACTTC
TRBV6-1,.,.,15,TRBJ2-6,CATTSTSSGANVLTF,TGTGCCACCACAAGTACTAGCTCTGGGGCCAACGTCCTGACTTTC
TRBV5-1,.,.,15,TRBJ2-1,CASRREISSYNEQFF,TGCGCCAGCAGGAGGGAGATTAGCTCCTACAATGAGCAGTTCTTC
TRBV18,once,.,12,TRBJ2-1,CASSPQGNEQFF,TGTGCCAGCTCACCGCAGGGCAATGAGCAGTTCTTC
TRBV20-1,.,.,11,TRBJ2-1,CSASKENEQFF,TGCAGTGCTAGTAAAGAGAATGAGCAGTTCTTC
TRBV30,.,.,14,TRBJ2-4,CAWSWGTSKNIQYF,TGTGCCTGGAGTTGGGGGACCTCCAAAAACATTCAGTACTTC
TRBV28,.,TRBD2,16,TRBJ2-3,CASSVRRGLAGEAQYF,TGTGCCAGCAGTGTCAGGCGTGGGCTAGCGGGAGAAGCGCAGTATTTT
TRBV11-3,.,.,16,TRBJ2-1,CASSLAGKTATEEQFF,TGTGCCAGCAGCTTAGCCGGGAAGACGGCCACGGAGGAGCAGTTCTTC
TRBV30,.,.,14,TRBJ2-7,CAWSVAGRTYEQYF,TGTGCCTGGAGTGTGGCGGGGAGGACCTACGAGCAGTACTTC
TRBV28,.,.,14,TRBJ2-2,CASSSGTLAGELFF,TGTGCCAGCAGTTCGGGGACATTGGCCGGGGAGCTGTTTTTT
TRBV5-1,.,.,16,TRBJ2-1,CASSLGPAVGSNEQFF,TGCGCCAGCAGCTTGGGACCCGCGGTAGGGTCCAATGAGCAGTTCTTC
TRBV5-1,.,TRBD2,15,TRBJ2-1,CASSLVGLAVNEQFF,TGCGCCAGCAGCTTGGTAGGGCTAGCGGTAAATGAGCAGTTCTTC
TRBV6-1,.,.,15,TRBJ2-6,CASSPQPSGANVLTF,TGTGCCAGCAGTCCGCAGCCCTCTGGGGCCAACGTCCTGACTTTC
TRBV7-6,.,.,13,TRBJ2-7,CASSLVSSGEQYF,TGTGCCAGCAGCTTAGTGTCTAGTGGCGAGCAGTACTTC
TRBV5-1,.,TRBD1,16,TRBJ2-1,CASSLAGGQGGNEQFF,TGCGCCAGCAGCTTGGCCGGAGGACAGGGAGGAAATGAGCAGTTCTTC
TRBV5-1,.,.,15,TRBJ2-6,CASSRTGTGANVLTF,TGCGCCAGCAGCCGGACCGGGACCGGGGCCAACGTCCTGACTTTC